This is a list of T cell receptor beta chains from one sample in a study of cytomegalovirus exposure and HLA in healthy donors. The method was immunoSEQ multiplex PCR; TCRdb's version includes in-frame clones alone and lacks a portion of them. The table shows about 130,000 clones, with roughly 80% occurring only once. The source material was PBMCs. The receptors derive from a boy aged 10-17 years in good health and CMV-seronegative. The CDR3 runs from the conserved cysteine through the conserved F or W. The D gene is left open where the match is weak. Part of the rows lack a size; the others show once, few, many or a class for expanded clones.

few,TRBV5-4,TRBD1,TRBJ2-6,CASSPPGQGPPGANVLTF,TGTGCCAGCAGCCCACCGGGACAGGGGCCCCCTGGGGCCAACGTCCTGACTTTC
.,TRBV18,.,TRBJ2-6,CASSPVSGGGSSGANVLTF,TGTGCCAGCTCACCCGTATCGGGGGGCGGAAGCTCTGGGGCCAACGTCCTGACTTTC
.,TRBV27,.,TRBJ1-1,CASRKGRAGGTEAFF,TGTGCCAGCAGGAAGGGGAGGGCGGGAGGCACTGAAGCTTTCTTT
.,TRBV2,TRBD1,TRBJ2-3,CASSRDRDSDTQYF,TGTGCCAGCAGCCGGGACAGGGATTCAGATACGCAGTATTTT
once,TRBV7-8,TRBD2,TRBJ2-7,CASSPQTSRYEQYF,TGTGCCAGCAGCCCCCAGACTAGCAGGTACGAGCAGTACTTC
.,TRBV6-5,.,TRBJ2-2,CASCGANTGELFF,TGTGCTTCTTGCGGGGCCAACACCGGGGAGCTGTTTTTT
.,TRBV27,.,TRBJ2-7,CASSLYPQTGSYEQYF,TGTGCCAGCAGTTTATATCCCCAGACGGGCTCCTACGAGCAGTACTTC
.,TRBV27,TRBD2,TRBJ2-7,CASSWLAGSSYEQYF,TGTGCCAGCAGTTGGTTAGCGGGCAGCTCCTACGAGCAGTACTTC
.,TRBV10-2,TRBD2,TRBJ2-1,CASSDPPTGLAGEVDNEQFF,TGCGCCAGCAGTGACCCTCCAACAGGACTAGCGGGAGAGGTAGACAATGAGCAGTTCTTC
.,TRBV5-1,.,TRBJ1-1,CASSLAFGQYEAFF,TGCGCCAGCAGCTTGGCCTTTGGTCAGTATGAAGCTTTCTTT
.,TRBV4-3,TRBD2,TRBJ2-3,CASSQHPGPWGLASTDTQYF,TGCGCCAGCAGCCAGCACCCCGGGCCATGGGGACTAGCTAGCACAGATACGCAGTATTTT
.,TRBV5-6,TRBD1,TRBJ1-2,CASSFRDSYYGYTF,TGTGCCAGCAGTTTCCGGGACAGCTACTATGGCTACACCTTC
.,TRBV6-1,.,TRBJ2-2,CASSPGTNTGELFF,TGTGCCAGCAGTCCCGGGACGAACACCGGGGAGCTGTTTTTT
few,TRBV5-1,TRBD2,TRBJ2-1,CASSPSTSGSNGEQFF,TGCGCCAGCAGCCCGTCGACTAGCGGGAGTAACGGTGAGCAGTTCTTC
.,TRBV7-8,TRBD2,TRBJ2-7,CASSLILAGVTNYEQYF,TGTGCCAGCAGCTTAATTTTAGCGGGAGTAACCAACTACGAGCAGTACTTC
.,TRBV5-1,TRBD2,TRBJ2-3,CASSFGGRSTDTQYF,TGCGCCAGCAGCTTCGGCGGGAGGAGCACAGATACGCAGTATTTT
.,TRBV19,.,TRBJ2-4,CASRGGGAVYPKNIQYF,TGTGCCAGTAGGGGAGGGGGGGCGGTCTATCCCAAAAACATTCAGTACTTC
.,TRBV7-9,TRBD1,TRBJ1-3,CSSSLGTGGYSGNTIYF,TGTTCCAGCAGCCTCGGGACAGGGGGTTACTCTGGAAACACCATATATTTT
few,TRBV4-3,TRBD2,TRBJ2-1,CASSQGRELLEQFF,TGCGCCAGCAGCCAAGGGCGGGAGTTACTTGAGCAGTTCTTC
.,TRBV14,.,TRBJ2-5,CASSQTREGAETQYF,TGTGCCAGCAGCCAGACCAGGGAAGGTGCCGAGACCCAGTACTTC
.,TRBV7-9,.,TRBJ2-7,CASSPSYEQYF,TGTGCCAGCAGCCCATCCTACGAGCAGTACTTC
.,TRBV6-5,.,TRBJ2-7,CASSSTGLVFEQYF,TGTGCCAGCAGCTCTACAGGGCTCGTTTTCGAGCAGTACTTC
.,TRBV27,.,TRBJ2-7,CASSLDSSYEQYF,TGTGCCAGCAGTTTGGACAGCTCCTACGAGCAGTACTTC
.,TRBV7-9,.,TRBJ2-5,CASSRNGQPRVLYF,TGTGCCAGCAGCCGGAATGGACAGCCCAGGGTGTTGTACTTC
few,TRBV21-1,.,TRBJ2-7,CALPQSQDTYYEQYF,TGTGCCCTGCCCCAGAGTCAGGACACCTACTACGAGCAGTACTTC